This T cell receptor beta chain was recovered during a study of PD-1 blockade in classical Hodgkin lymphoma. Study-wide findings and caveats: Among the patients, those starting nivolumab under 1 year after ASCT were excluded.

V dropped 4 bases and J dropped 8 bases, with 17 bases sitting between them. Germline CDR1 GTSNPN, CDR2 SVGIG (reference sequence). The CDR3 extends over 14 amino acids. The patients all showed relapse after autologous stem cell transplantation, while their brentuximab vedotin exposure varied. Some clones are missing from TCRdb's copy, which holds only in-frame ones; the method was immunoSEQ multiplex PCR. This sample has approximately 5,000 clones; approximately 70% occur once, and the top ten carry around 60%. Details on this clone: Its target is unknown.

The sequence came from a human donor with classical Hodgkin lymphoma. The sequences come from peripheral blood mononuclear cells (PBMCs), collected before the second cycle of nivolumab. The chain carries TRBV30 and TRBJ1-4, with D possibly matching TRBD1 (6 bases). The CDR3 region is CAWNVGRGREKLFF. CDR3 nucleotide sequence: TGTGCCTGGAACGTTGGCAGGGGAAGGGAAAAACTGTTTTTT.